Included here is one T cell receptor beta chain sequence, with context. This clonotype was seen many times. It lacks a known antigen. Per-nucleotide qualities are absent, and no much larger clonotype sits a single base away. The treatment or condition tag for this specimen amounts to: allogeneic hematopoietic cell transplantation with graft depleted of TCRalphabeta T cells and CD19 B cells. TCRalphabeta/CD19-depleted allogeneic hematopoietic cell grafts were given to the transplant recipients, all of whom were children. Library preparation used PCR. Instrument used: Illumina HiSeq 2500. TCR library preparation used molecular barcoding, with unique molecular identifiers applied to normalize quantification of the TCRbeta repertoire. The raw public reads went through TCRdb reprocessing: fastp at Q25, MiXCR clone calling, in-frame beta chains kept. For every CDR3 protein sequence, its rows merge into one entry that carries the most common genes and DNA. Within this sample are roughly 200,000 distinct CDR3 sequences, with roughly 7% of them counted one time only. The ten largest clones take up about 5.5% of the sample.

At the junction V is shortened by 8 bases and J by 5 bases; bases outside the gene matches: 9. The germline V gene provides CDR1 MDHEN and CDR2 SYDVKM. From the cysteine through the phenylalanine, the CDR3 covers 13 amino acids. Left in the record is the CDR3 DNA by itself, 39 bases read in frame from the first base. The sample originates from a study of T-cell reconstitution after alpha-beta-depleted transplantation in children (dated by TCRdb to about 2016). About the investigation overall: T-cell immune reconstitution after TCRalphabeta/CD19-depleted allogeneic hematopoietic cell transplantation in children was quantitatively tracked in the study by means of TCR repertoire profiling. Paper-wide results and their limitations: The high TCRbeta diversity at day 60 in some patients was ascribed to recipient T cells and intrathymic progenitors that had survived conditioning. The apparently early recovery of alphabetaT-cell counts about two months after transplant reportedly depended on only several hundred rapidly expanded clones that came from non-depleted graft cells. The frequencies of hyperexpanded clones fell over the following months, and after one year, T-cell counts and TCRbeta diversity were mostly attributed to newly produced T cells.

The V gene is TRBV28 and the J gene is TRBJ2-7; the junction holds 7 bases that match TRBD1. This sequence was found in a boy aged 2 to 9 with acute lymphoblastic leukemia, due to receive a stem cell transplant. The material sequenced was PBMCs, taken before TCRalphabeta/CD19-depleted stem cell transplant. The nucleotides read TGTGCCAGCGAACGCGATACAGGGGACGAGCAGTACTTC. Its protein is CASERDTGDEQYF.